This TCR beta chain is drawn from a study of blood T cell repertoires in COVID-19. Authors' processing steps: By means of reference gene primer amplification, nucleated cell counts were estimated. TCRdb's copy holds only in-frame clones and misses some; the assay was immunoSEQ multiplex PCR. Clone size and the V and J calls come from that table; the DNA yielded D and trimming. Of 31,000 or so clones in the sample, more than 80% were seen once. V shed 4 bases, J shed 2 bases, and the junction held 4 bases outside the gene matches. This CDR3 is 16 amino acids long. Germline V CDR1 and CDR2: MGHDK, SYGVNS.

The receptor's source is a human donor in a cohort sampled during active COVID-19. The sequenced sample was peripheral blood. The chain employs TRBV25-1 and TRBJ2-6; the match to TRBD1 covers 8 bases. CDR3 coding DNA: TGTGCCAGCAGTGGGCGGGACAGGCCTGGGGCCAACGTCCTGACTTTC. It specifies CASSGRDRPGANVLTF.